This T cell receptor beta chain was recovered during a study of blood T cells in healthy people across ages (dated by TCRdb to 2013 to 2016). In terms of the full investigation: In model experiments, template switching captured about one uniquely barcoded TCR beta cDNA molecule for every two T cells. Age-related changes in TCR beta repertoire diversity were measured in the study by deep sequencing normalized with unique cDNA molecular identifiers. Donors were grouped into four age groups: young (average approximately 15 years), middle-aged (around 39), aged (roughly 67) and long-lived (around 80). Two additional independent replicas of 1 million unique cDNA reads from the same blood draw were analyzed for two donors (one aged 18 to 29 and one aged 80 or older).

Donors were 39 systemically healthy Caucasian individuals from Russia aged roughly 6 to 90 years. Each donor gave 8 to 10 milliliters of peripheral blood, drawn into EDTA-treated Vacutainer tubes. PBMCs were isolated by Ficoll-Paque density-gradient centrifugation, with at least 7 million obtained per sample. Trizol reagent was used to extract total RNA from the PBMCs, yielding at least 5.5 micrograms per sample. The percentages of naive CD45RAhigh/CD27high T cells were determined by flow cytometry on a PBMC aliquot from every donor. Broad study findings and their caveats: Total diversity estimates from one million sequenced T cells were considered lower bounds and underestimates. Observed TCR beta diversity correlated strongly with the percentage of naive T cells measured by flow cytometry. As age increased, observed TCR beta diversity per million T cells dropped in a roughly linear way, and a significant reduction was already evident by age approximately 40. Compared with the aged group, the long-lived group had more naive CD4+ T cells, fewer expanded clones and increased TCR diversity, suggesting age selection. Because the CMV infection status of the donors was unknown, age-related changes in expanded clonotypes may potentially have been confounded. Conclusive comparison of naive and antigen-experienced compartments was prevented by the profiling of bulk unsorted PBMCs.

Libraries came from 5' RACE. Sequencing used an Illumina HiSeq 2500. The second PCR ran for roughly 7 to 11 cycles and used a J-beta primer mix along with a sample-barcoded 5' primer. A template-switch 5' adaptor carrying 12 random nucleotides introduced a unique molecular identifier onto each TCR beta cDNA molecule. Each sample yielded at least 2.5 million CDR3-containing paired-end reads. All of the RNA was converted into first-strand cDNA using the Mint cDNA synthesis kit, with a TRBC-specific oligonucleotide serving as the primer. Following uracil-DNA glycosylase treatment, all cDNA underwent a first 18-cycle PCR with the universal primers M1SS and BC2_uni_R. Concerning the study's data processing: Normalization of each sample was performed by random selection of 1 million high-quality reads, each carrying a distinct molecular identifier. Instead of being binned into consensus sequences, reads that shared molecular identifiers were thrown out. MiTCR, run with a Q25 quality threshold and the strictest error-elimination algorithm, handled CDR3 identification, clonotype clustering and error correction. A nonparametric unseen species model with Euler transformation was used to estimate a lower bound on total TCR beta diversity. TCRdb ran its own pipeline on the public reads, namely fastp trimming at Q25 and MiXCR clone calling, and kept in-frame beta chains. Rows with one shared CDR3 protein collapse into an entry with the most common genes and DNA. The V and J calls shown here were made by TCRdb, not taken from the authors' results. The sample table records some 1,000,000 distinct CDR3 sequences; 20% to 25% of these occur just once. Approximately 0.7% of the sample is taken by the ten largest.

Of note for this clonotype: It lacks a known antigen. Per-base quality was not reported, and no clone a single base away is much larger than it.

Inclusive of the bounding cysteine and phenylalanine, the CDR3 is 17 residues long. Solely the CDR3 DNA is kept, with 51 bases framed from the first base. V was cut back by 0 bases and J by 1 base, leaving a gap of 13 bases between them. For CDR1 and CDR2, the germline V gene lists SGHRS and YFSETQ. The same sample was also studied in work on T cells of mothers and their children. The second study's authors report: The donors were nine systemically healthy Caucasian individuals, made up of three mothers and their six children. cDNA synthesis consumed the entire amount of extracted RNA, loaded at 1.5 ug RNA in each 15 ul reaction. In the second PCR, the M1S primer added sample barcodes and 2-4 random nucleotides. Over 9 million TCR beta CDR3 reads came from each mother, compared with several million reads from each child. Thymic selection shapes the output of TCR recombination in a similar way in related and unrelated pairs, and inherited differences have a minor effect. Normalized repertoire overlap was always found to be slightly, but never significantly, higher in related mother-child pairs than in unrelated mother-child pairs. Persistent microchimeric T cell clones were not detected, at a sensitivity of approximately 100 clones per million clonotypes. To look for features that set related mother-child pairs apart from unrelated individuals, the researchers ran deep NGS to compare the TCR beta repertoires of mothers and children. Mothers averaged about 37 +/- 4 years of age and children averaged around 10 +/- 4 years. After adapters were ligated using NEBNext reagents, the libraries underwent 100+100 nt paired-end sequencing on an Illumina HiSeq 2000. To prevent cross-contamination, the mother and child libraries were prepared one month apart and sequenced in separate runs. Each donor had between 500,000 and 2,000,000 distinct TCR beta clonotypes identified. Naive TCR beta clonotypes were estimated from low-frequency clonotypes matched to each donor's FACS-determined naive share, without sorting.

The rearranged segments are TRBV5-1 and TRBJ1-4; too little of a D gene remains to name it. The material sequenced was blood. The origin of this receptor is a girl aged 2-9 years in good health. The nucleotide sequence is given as TGCGCCAGCAGCTTGGCGGGAATAGCCCAAACTAATGAAAAACTGTTTTTT. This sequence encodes CASSLAGIAQTNEKLFF.